This T cell receptor beta chain appears in the sequencing data of a study of Ad26.COV2.S vaccination and SARS-CoV-2 variants. Sequencing used immunoSEQ multiplex PCR; TCRdb keeps in-frame clones, though not all of them. The sample shows some 480,000 clones, about 83% of them seen only once. Treatment given: roughly 18 received Ad26.COV2.S at low or high dose, single or two shots; 5 received placebo; per-sample allocation not given. Repertoires come from day 63 after the first vaccine or placebo injection. The vaccine antigen was prefusion-stabilized Wuhan SARS-CoV-2 spike. With regard to this clone: Its target is not known.

Germline CDR1 is MDHEN and CDR2 is SYDVKM. The CDR3 sequence is 15 residues long. Trimming at V came to 6 bases and at J to 2 bases, leaving 5 bases not matched to a gene. Study observations and caveats: CD8+ and CD4+ T cells specific for spike reportedly responded with substantial breadth after vaccination. Spike-specific TCR breadth was greater after Ad26.COV2.S than placebo.

This chain links TRBV28 with TRBJ2-7; 12 bases agree with TRBD1. This receptor was obtained from a person between 18 and 65 years old who received the Ad26.COV2.S COVID-19 vaccine or a placebo. The sequencing used peripheral blood, collected in a trial of Ad26.COV2.S vaccine versus placebo. The CDR3 nucleotides read TGTGCCAGCAGCCCCGGGACAGGGGGCGCCTACGAGCAGTACTTC. Protein product: CASSPGTGGAYEQYF.